The TCR beta chain described here comes from a study of T cell responses to AZD1222 COVID-19 vaccine. The repertoire was sequenced with immunoSEQ multiplex PCR; TCRdb's copy has only in-frame clones and lacks some. The data show approximately 100,000 clones, 90% seen once. CDR1 and CDR2 (germline): MNHEY, SVGAGI. The CDR3 is made up of 15 amino acids. V lost 5 bases and J 3 bases, leaving 14 bases between the germline ends. The source of this sequence is an adult who received the AZD1222 COVID-19 vaccine. Sequenced here: peripheral blood, sampled 28 days after the second AZD1222 dose. The gene calls are TRBV6-5 and TRBJ1-5; D is unresolved. CDR3 residues: CASSHYPGVNQPQHF. CDR3 nucleotides: TGTGCCAGCAGTCACTATCCGGGAGTCAATCAGCCCCAGCATTTT.